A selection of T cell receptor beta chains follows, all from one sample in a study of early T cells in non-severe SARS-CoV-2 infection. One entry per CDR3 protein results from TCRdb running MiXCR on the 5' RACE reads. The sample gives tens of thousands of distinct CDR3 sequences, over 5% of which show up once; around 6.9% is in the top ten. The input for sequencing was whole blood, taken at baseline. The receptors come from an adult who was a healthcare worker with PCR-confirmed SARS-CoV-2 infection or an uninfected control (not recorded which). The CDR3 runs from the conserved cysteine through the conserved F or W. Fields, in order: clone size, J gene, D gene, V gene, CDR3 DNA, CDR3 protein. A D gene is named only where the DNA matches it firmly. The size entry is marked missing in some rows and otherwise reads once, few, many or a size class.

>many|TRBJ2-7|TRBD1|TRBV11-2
TGTGCCAGCAGCGCCGGGACAGCGCCCTACGAGCAGTACTTC
CASSAGTAPYEQYF
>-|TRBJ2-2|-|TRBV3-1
TGTGCCAGCAGCCAAGGTTCCCAGCCCACCGGGGAGCTGTTTTTT
CASSQGSQPTGELFF
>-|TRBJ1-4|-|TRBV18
TGTGCCAGCGCGCAGGGATTTCCTGAAAAACTGTTTTTT
CASAQGFPEKLFF
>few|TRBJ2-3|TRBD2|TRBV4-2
TGTGCCAGCAGCACCCAAGCTCCTACTAGCGGGAGGGCCCTCACAGATACGCAGTATTTT
CASSTQAPTSGRALTDTQYF
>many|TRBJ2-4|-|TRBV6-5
TGTGCCAGCAGTTCCCCCTCCGGCATTCAGTACTTC
CASSSPSGIQYF
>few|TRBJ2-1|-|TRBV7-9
TGTGCCAGCACCAGGGTCAATGAGCAGTTCTTC
CASTRVNEQFF
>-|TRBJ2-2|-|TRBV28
TGTGCCAGCATCACCGGGACTTTAAACACCGGGGAGCTGTTTTTT
CASITGTLNTGELFF
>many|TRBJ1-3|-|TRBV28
TGTGCCAGCAGTTTAGGATACTCTGGAAACACCATATATTTT
CASSLGYSGNTIYF
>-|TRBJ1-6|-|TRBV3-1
TGTGCCAGCAGCCCTTACGGTGGGAATTCACCCCTCCACTTT
CASSPYGGNSPLHF
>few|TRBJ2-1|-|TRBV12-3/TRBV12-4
TGTGCCAGCAGTTCGTACAACGACAATGAGCAGTTCTTC
CASSSYNDNEQFF
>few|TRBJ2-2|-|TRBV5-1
TGCGCCAGCAGCGGCAAGACCGGGGAGCTGTTTTTT
CASSGKTGELFF
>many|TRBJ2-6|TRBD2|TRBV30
TGTGCCTGGAGTGTAGGAGCGGGAACTGGGGCCAACGTCCTGACTTTC
CAWSVGAGTGANVLTF
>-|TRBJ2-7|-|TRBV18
TGTGCCAGCTCACCCGCCCATGAAAGGGAGCAGTACTTC
CASSPAHEREQYF
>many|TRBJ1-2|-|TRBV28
TGTGCCAGCAGTTTGAACTCCAACTATGGCTACACCTTC
CASSLNSNYGYTF
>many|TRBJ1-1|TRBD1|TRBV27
TGTGCCAGCTCAGACAGGGCGAGGACTGAAGCTTTCTTT
CASSDRARTEAFF
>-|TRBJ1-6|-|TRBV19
TGTGCCAGTACGCAGCATAATTCACCCCTCCACTTT
CASTQHNSPLHF
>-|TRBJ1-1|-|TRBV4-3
TGCGCCAGCAGCCAAGGACAAAACACTGAAGCTTTCTTT
CASSQGQNTEAFF
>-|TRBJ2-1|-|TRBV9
TGTGCCAGCAGCGTAGCGTCAGCCGACAATGAGCAGTTCTTC
CASSVASADNEQFF
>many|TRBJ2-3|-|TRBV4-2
TGTGCCAGCAGCCAACAGGGACACATGGAAGATACGCAGTATTTT
CASSQQGHMEDTQYF
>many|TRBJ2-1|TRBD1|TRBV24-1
TGTGCCACCAGTGAATACCCTGGGACAGGGGGACAGTTCTTC
CATSEYPGTGGQFF
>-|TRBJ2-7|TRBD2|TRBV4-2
TGTGCCAGCAGCCTCCAGGCTAGCGGGAGTGTGGGCGAGCAGTACTTC
CASSLQASGSVGEQYF
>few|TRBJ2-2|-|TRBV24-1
TGTGCCACCTCGACCCAAATTAACACCGGGGAGCTGTTTTTT
CATSTQINTGELFF
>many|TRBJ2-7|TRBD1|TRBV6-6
TGTGCCAGCAGCCAGGGGGAGCTCTACGAGCAGTACTTC
CASSQGELYEQYF
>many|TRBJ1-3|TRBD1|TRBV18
TGTGCCAGCTCACTTACCCTGGCGGGCTCGGGGACAGCCTCTGGAAACACCATATATTTT
CASSLTLAGSGTASGNTIYF
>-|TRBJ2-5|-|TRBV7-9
TGTGCCAGCAGCTACGCCCAGGGGCGGGAAGAGACCCAGTACTTC
CASSYAQGREETQYF
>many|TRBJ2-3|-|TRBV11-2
TGTGCCAGCAGCCCCACCCAAAGGACTAGCACAGATACGCAGTATTTT
CASSPTQRTSTDTQYF
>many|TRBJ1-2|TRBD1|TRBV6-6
TGTGCCAGCAGGGGACAGTATGGCTACACCTTC
CASRGQYGYTF
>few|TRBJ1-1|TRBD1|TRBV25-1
TGTGCCAGCAGTGATCCGACAGGGTGGGGGACTGAAGCTTTCTTT
CASSDPTGWGTEAFF
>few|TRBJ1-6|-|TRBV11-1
TGTGCCAGCAGCTTCGCAGGGCGCAATTCACCCCTCCACTTT
CASSFAGRNSPLHF
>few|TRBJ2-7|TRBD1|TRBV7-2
TGTGCCAGCAGCTGGACAGGGTACGAGCAGTACTTC
CASSWTGYEQYF
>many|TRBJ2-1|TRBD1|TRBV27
TGTGCCAGCAGTTTAAAATGGGACAGGGTAGCATGGGAGCAGTTCTTC
CASSLKWDRVAWEQFF
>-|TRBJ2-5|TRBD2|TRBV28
TGTGCCAGCAGTTTCTCCCTTCGGACTAGCGGGTTCCAAGAGACCCAGTACTTC
CASSFSLRTSGFQETQYF
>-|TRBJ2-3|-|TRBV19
TGTGCCAGTAGTATGAAAGGAGGAGATACGCAGTATTTT
CASSMKGGDTQYF
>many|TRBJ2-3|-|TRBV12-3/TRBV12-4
TGTGCCAGCAGTTTAGCGGGAGAGGGGGAGTATTTT
CASSLAGEGEYF
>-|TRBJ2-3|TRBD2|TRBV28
TGTGCCAGCAGTTATGGCGGGAGGCATGCAGATACGCAGTATTTT
CASSYGGRHADTQYF